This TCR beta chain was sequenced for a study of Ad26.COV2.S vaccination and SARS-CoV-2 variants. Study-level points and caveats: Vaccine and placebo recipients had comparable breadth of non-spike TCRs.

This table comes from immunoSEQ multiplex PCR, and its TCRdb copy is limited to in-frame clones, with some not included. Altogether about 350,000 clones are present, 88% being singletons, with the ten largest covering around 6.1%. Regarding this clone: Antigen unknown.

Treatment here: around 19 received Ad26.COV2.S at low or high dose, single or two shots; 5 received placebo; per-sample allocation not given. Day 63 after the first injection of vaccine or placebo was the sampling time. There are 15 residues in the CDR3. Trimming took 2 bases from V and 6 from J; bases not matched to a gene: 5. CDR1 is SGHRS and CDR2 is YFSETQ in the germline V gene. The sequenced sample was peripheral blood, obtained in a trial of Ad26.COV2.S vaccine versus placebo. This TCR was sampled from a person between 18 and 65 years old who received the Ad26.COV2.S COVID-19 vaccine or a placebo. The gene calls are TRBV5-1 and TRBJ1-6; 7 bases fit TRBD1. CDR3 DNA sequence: TGCGCCAGCAGCTTTACAGGGGAATCTAATTCACCCCTCCACTTT. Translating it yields CASSFTGESNSPLHF.